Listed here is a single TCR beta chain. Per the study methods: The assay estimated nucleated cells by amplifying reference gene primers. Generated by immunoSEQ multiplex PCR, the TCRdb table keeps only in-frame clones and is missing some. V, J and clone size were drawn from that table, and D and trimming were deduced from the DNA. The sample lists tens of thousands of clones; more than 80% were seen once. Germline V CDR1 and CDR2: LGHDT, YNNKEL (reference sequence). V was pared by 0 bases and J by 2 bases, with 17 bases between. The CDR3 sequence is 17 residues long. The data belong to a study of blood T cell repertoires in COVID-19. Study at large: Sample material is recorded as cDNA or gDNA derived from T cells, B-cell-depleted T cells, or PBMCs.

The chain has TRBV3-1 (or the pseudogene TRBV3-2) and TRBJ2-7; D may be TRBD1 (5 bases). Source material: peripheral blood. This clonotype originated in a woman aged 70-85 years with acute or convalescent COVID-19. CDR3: CASSQDQSDKGTYEQYF. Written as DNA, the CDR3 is TGTGCCAGCAGCCAAGATCAGTCGGACAAAGGGACCTACGAGCAGTACTTC.